This T cell receptor beta chain was identified during a study of T cell responses to AZD1222 COVID-19 vaccine (dated by TCRdb to the early 2020s). Background for the entire study: TCR sequencing was performed for roughly 250 trial participants, of whom about 200 were given two doses of AZD1222 and 26 were given two doses of MenACWY control vaccine. Trial participants were enrolled by age into 18-55, 56-69 and 70-plus year subgroups, with approximately 150, 30 and 60 TCR-sequenced participants respectively.

Interpreted using the paper, the time point label stands for: about 28 days (+/-7) after the second vaccine dose. AZD1222 recipients given second doses at about 4 weeks or at about 12 weeks were pooled, since spike-specific TCR depth and breadth were not found to differ between the two schedules. Samples from vaccinated people were obtained from the UK trials COV001 and COV002, which included a single-blind randomized controlled phase 2/3 trial of AZD1222 (ChAdOx1 nCoV-19) in healthy adults. Trial participant PBMC samples were collected at day 0 and day 28 after the second dose for TCRbeta chain sequencing. V and J lose 5 bases and 2 bases, and a span of 5 bases separates them. The CDR3 has 12 amino acids, counting the end cysteine and phenylalanine. Solely the CDR3 DNA is kept, with 36 bases framed from the first base. CDR1 and CDR2 (SGHRS, YFSETQ) derive from the germline V gene. The CDR3 regions of human TCRbeta chains were analyzed by immunosequencing. Concerning the study's data processing: Repertoire TCRs were matched against a reference library of SARS-CoV-2-specific TCRs generated with the MIRA antigen-specificity platform. Breadth was defined as the fraction of unique TCRs that were SARS-CoV-2-associated. Depth was defined as the fraction of total T cells that were SARS-CoV-2-associated. Using the MIRA data, every spike-specific TCR was mapped to the spike region that the TCR reacted to and assigned to either a CD4 or a CD8 class. Log10-transformed breadth and depth values were compared by one-way ANOVA with Sidak's multiple comparisons tests. The source is immuneACCESS, and TCRdb retained only in-frame sequences with V and J called. Part of the clones is not carried over; for the studies checked, unresolved V genes explain less than half of this, and the remainder is unexplained. That table is the source of V, J and clone size, and D and trimming were worked out from the DNA. This sample holds 130,000 to 150,000 clones; more than 70% were observed only once. The ten largest clonotypes hold about 5.4% of the sample.

Comments on this clone: No antigen is known for it. Base quality data are lacking; no much larger clone is found one base away.

Broad study findings and their caveats: After two AZD1222 doses, both the breadth and the depth of spike-specific TCRs were significantly higher than at day 0 and than in MenACWY recipients. Reportedly, close to half of the unique spike-specific TCRs recognized epitopes lying outside the regions that are mutated in the B.1.351 and B.1.1.7 variants. CD4 TCRs associated with the vaccine covered the entire spike protein, and the dominant responses were in regions 160-218 and 743-854. The 56-69-year group was small, and its depth increase did not reach significance, likely because of low power. Most participants were white British and females outnumbered males, and the authors suggested that clonal diversity may have been underestimated. Because no samples from the day 14 peak response were available, repertoires could be characterized only after the peak T cell response. Conclusions about previously exposed vaccinees are limited, since just five to seven AZD1222 recipients were seropositive for SARS-CoV-2 at baseline.

This TCR was recovered from an adult who received the AZD1222 COVID-19 vaccine. The sequenced sample was peripheral blood, obtained 28 days after the second AZD1222 dose. This chain joins TRBV5-1 to TRBJ1-3; the D gene lacks a confident call. Read as DNA, the sequence is TGCGCCAGCAGTACCACTGGAAACACCATATATTTT. Its protein reads: CASSTTGNTIYF.